Only one count was recorded for the clone carrying this T cell receptor (beta chain). V shed 4 bases and J shed 1 base, with 11 bases lying between them. The CDR3 totals 15 residues. CDR1 and CDR2 from the germline V gene are LNHDA and SQIVND (reference sequence). This sample stems from a study of blood T cell repertoires in COVID-19. Study-wide context: From T cells, B-cell-depleted T cells, or PBMCs came the material, which was cDNA or gDNA.

As originally analysed: Amplification from reference gene primers served as the basis for estimated nucleated cell counts. Only in-frame clones appear in the TCRdb table, and some are missing; sequencing was by immunoSEQ multiplex PCR. That table gives V, J and clone size, and the DNA gave D and trimming. The table includes 200,000 or so clones, more than 80% detected once. Cohort allocation depended upon clinical history that participants reported. Cohort 3 recovered donors had two negative PCRs, clearance, or symptom resolution. The source is a woman under 30 who had recovered from COVID-19. Source material: PBMCs or T cells enriched from blood (not recorded which). This chain connects TRBV19 to TRBJ1-3; D remains unclear. In nucleotides, the CDR3 is TGTGCCAGTAGTACCGCCCCGGGATCTGGAAACACCATATATTTT. Amino acids: CASSTAPGSGNTIYF.